This is a list of T cell receptor beta chains from one sample in a study of cytomegalovirus exposure and HLA in healthy donors. The repertoire was sequenced with immunoSEQ multiplex PCR; TCRdb's copy has only in-frame clones and lacks some. The sample consists of 99,000 or so clones, roughly three quarters of them appearing once. The sample comprised PBMCs. The source of these receptors is a man aged 25-45 years in good health and CMV-seronegative. CDR3s include the opening cysteine and the closing phenylalanine or tryptophan. Each record gives: D gene, V gene, J gene, clone size, CDR3 protein, CDR3 DNA. The D gene is left open where the match is weak. Clone size is stated in some rows and not others, as once, few, many or a class when expanded.

>TRBD1|TRBV7-9|TRBJ2-5|.
CASSLVGGSWETQYF
TGTGCCAGCAGCTTAGTAGGGGGCAGTTGGGAGACCCAGTACTTC
>TRBD2|TRBV18|TRBJ2-7|.
CASSQYGGSENEQYF
TGTGCCAGCTCACAATACGGCGGGAGTGAGAACGAGCAGTACTTC
>.|TRBV6-5|TRBJ1-3|.
CASSYSRTPGNTIYF
TGTGCCAGCAGTTACTCGAGGACACCTGGAAACACCATATATTTT
>TRBD1|TRBV7-3|TRBJ2-1|.
CASSSGQGVYNEQFF
TGTGCCAGCAGCTCCGGACAGGGGGTATACAATGAGCAGTTCTTC
>.|TRBV9|TRBJ1-3|.
CASSAKPLGASGNTIYF
TGTGCCAGCAGCGCGAAACCACTGGGAGCCTCTGGAAACACCATATATTTT
>.|TRBV4-2|TRBJ1-1|.
CASSQIQEDTEAFF
TGTGCCAGCAGCCAAATTCAGGAGGACACTGAAGCTTTCTTT
>.|TRBV19|TRBJ1-4|.
CASSIGGYGEKLFF
TGTGCCAGTAGTATCGGAGGGTATGGTGAAAAACTGTTTTTT
>.|TRBV28|TRBJ1-2|once
CASSLGARYSGGYTF
TGTGCCAGCAGTTTGGGGGCGCGGTATTCGGGTGGCTACACCTTC
>TRBD2|TRBV2|TRBJ2-7|.
CASSLGTSETYEQYF
TGTGCCAGCAGTCTAGGGACTAGCGAGACCTACGAGCAGTACTTC
>TRBD1|TRBV6-1|TRBJ2-5|.
CACSDRGPGETQYF
TGTGCCTGCAGTGACAGGGGGCCAGGAGAGACCCAGTACTTC
>TRBD2|TRBV11-1|TRBJ2-1|.
CASSWGTSGTQFF
TGTGCCAGCAGCTGGGGGACTAGCGGGACCCAGTTCTTC
>.|TRBV28|TRBJ2-7|.
CASSPGDSTSEQYF
TGTGCCAGCAGTCCCGGGGACTCTACGAGCGAGCAGTACTTC
>.|TRBV28|TRBJ2-7|few
CASSSPPYEQYF
TGTGCCAGCAGTTCTCCCCCCTACGAGCAGTACTTC
>TRBD1|TRBV9|TRBJ1-1|.
CASTGGAFTEAFF
TGTGCCAGTACAGGGGGCGCCTTCACTGAAGCTTTCTTT
>.|TRBV19|TRBJ2-3|.
CASRDTLASDTQYF
TGTGCCAGTAGGGACACTCTAGCGTCGGATACGCAGTATTTT
>.|TRBV27|TRBJ2-7|.
CASSPIASSSYEQYF
TGTGCCAGCAGTCCAATAGCCTCCAGCTCCTACGAGCAGTACTTC
>TRBD1|TRBV27|TRBJ1-4|.
CASSDTGGSGEKLFF
TGTGCCAGCAGCGACACAGGGGGTTCGGGTGAAAAACTGTTTTTT
>TRBD1|TRBV19|TRBJ1-2|.
CASGTSDRGDYGYTF
TGTGCCAGTGGGACTTCAGACAGGGGTGACTATGGCTACACCTTC
>.|TRBV18|TRBJ1-3|.
CASSPEASAFSGNTIYF
TGTGCCAGCTCACCCGAAGCAAGCGCTTTCTCTGGAAACACCATATATTTT
>.|TRBV12-5|TRBJ2-5|.
CASGFVAIETQYF
TGTGCTAGTGGTTTTGTGGCCATTGAGACCCAGTACTTC
>.|TRBV7-2|TRBJ2-3|.
CASSFRRKSTDTQYF
TGTGCCAGCAGCTTTCGTAGAAAATCCACAGATACGCAGTATTTT
>.|TRBV29-1|TRBJ1-2|.
CSVEPDSNYGYTF
TGCAGCGTTGAGCCTGACAGCAACTATGGCTACACCTTC
>.|TRBV11-2|TRBJ2-7|once
CASSKSSGSYEQYF
TGTGCCAGCAGCAAGTCGTCAGGGTCCTACGAGCAGTACTTC
>.|TRBV6-1|TRBJ2-1|few
CASSPSSYNEQFF
TGTGCCAGCAGTCCGAGCTCCTACAATGAGCAGTTCTTC